Each of the 26 T cell receptor beta chains below was sequenced from the same sample in a study of blood T cell repertoires in COVID-19. TCRdb keeps only in-frame clones here, not all; method: immunoSEQ multiplex PCR. This sample has 250,000 or so clones; around 90% occur once, and the top ten carry approximately 0.8%. The sample consisted of peripheral blood. The source is a man aged 25 to 40 with COVID-19, enrolled during active disease.

V and J are TRBV3-1 (or the pseudogene TRBV3-2) and TRBJ1-3; unclear D gene. The CDR3 has 16 residues. Trimming took off 1 base at V and 2 bases at J, with 12 bases between the two ends. Germline V gives CDR1 LGHDT, CDR2 YNNKEL (reference sequence). CDR3 loop: CASSQGETYPGNTIYF. CDR3 coding DNA: TGTGCCAGCAGCCAAGGGGAGACATATCCTGGAAACACCATATATTTT.

The V and J genes are TRBV9 and TRBJ1-4; D is unresolved. Trimming pared 3 bases from V and 3 bases from J, leaving 9 bases between. Germline V lookup: CDR1 SGDLS, CDR2 YYNGEE. This CDR3 spans 14 amino acids. CDR3 bases: TGTGCCAGCAGCGGAGGAAGGTCTAATGAAAAACTGTTTTTT. Protein: CASSGGRSNEKLFF.

V gene TRBV6-5 combines with J gene TRBJ1-5, with TRBD1 matching 9 bases. The V and J ends lost 11 bases and 6 bases, in that order; junction bases with no gene match: 8. The germline gives CDR1 MNHEY, CDR2 SVGAGI. This CDR3 contains 13 residues. CDR3 in amino acids: CAARDRAGQPQHF. The CDR3, as DNA: TGTGCCGCCCGGGACAGGGCGGGTCAGCCCCAGCATTTT.

The chain is built from TRBV6-5 and TRBJ1-1; TRBD1 might be the D (6 bases). Germline V lookup: CDR1 MNHEY, CDR2 SVGAGI. The V and J ends lost 0 bases and 5 bases respectively, with 16 bases between them. This CDR3 region has 16 residues. The CDR3 bases are TGTGCCAGCAGTTACTCGAGCGGACAGTGGGCGACTGAAGCTTTCTTT. It translates to CASSYSSGQWATEAFF.

This rearrangement joins TRBV5-1 to TRBJ1-1, with 7 bases that match TRBD1. Germline V gene sequence: CDR1 SGHRS, CDR2 YFSETQ. This CDR3 is built from 13 residues. The trim removed 7 bases at V and 8 bases at J, leaving 11 bases unmatched. The CDR3 here is CASRGGDSPEAFF. The CDR3 DNA is TGCGCCAGCCGCGGTGGGGACAGTCCCGAAGCTTTCTTT.

The chain employs TRBV2 and TRBJ1-2, with 8 bases fitting TRBD1. V dropped 1 base and J dropped 8; count of bases not matched to a gene: 6. Looked up from germline, CDR1 is SNHLY and CDR2 is FYNNEI. The CDR3 length is 14 residues. The CDR3 DNA follows: TGTGCCAGCAGTGAAGAGCTGACAGGGGACGGCTACACCTTC. This codes for CASSEELTGDGYTF.

The gene calls are TRBV27 and TRBJ2-1; the D is unclear. CDR1 and CDR2 from the germline V gene are MNHEY and SMNVEV (reference sequence). Trimming left V 0 bases short and J 7 bases short, with 4 bases between. The CDR3 length is 12 residues. For the CDR3, the DNA is TGTGCCAGCAGTTTATCCGGTAATGAGCAGTTCTTC. Translating gives CASSLSGNEQFF.

J is TRBJ1-1 and V is TRBV9, with 8 bases aligning to TRBD1. Germline values: CDR1 SGDLS, CDR2 YYNGEE. The junction had 9 bases not matched to a gene; V was cut back by 2 bases and J by 3 bases. CDR3 length: 16 amino acids. CDR3 amino acids: CASSVSAGTGYTEAFF. The CDR3 region has the DNA TGTGCCAGCAGCGTTTCCGCCGGGACAGGATACACTGAAGCTTTCTTT.

This chain connects TRBV6-1 to TRBJ1-1; TRBD1 aligns across 9 bases. There are 14 residues in the CDR3. CDR1 is MNHNS and CDR2 is SASEGT in the germline V gene. After removal of 1 base from V and 5 bases from J, the junction contained 2 bases not matched to a gene. For the CDR3, the DNA is TGTGCCAGCAGTGAAGGGACAGGGGTTACTGAAGCTTTCTTT. This translates into CASSEGTGVTEAFF.

This sequence joins TRBV6-5 and TRBJ1-1, with unresolved D. Trimming stripped 2 bases from V and 2 bases from J, with 9 bases between. Germline lookup yields CDR1 MNHEY and CDR2 SVGAGI. The CDR3 totals 14 residues. CDR3 protein: CASSYLQANTEAFF. The CDR3 DNA is TGTGCCAGCAGTTACCTCCAGGCCAACACTGAAGCTTTCTTT.

The rearrangement uses TRBV10-1 and TRBJ1-1; no clear D gene. The length of the CDR3 is 13 residues. Germline V lookup: CDR1 WNHNN, CDR2 SYGVQD (reference sequence). Trimming removed 4 bases at V and 11 bases at J, with 17 bases between. Here the CDR3 reads CASSVGLAGPAFF. The CDR3 nucleotides are TGCGCCAGCAGTGTGGGTCTGGCAGGTCCGGCTTTCTTT.

The V gene is TRBV7-9, the J gene TRBJ2-5; TRBD2 aligns across 10 bases. This CDR3 spans 16 amino acids. Trimming cost V 2 bases and J 4 bases; bases outside gene matches: 7. CDR1 is SEHNR and CDR2 is FQNEAQ in the germline V gene (reference sequence). CDR3 sequence: CASSLRAGGPVETQYF. Here the CDR3 DNA reads TGTGCCAGCAGCTTAAGAGCGGGGGGGCCTGTAGAGACCCAGTACTTC.

V and J are TRBV14 and TRBJ2-7, with 12 bases that match TRBD2. V lost 8 bases, J lost 2 bases, and 19 bases stayed unmatched. The CDR3 has 19 amino acids. CDR1 is SGHDN and CDR2 is FVKESK in the germline V gene. The CDR3 spells CASETSGGPAAYKTYEQYF. The DNA of the CDR3 is TGTGCCAGCGAGACTAGCGGGGGTCCGGCCGCCTACAAAACCTACGAGCAGTACTTC.

Points on this clone: Other nucleotide sequences from this sample produce the same CDR3. This sequence joins TRBV30 and TRBJ2-6; 9 bases are shared with TRBD1. CDR1 GTSNPN and CDR2 SVGIG come from the germline V gene (reference sequence). The CDR3 has 17 amino acids. V shed 3 bases, J shed 1 base, and the junction held 7 bases outside the gene matches. CDR3 amino acids: CAWSRDRVSSGANVLTF. CDR3 sequence (DNA): TGTGCCTGGAGCCGGGACAGGGTTTCGTCTGGGGCCAACGTCCTGACTTTC.

This clone was seen once. The V gene is TRBV6-6, the J gene TRBJ1-5; 9 bases match TRBD1. Germline values: CDR1 MNHNY, CDR2 SVGAGI (reference sequence). Losses at the gene ends were 11 bases for V and 5 bases for J; bases not matched to a gene: 4. CDR3 length: 12 residues. CDR3 DNA sequence: TGTGCCGCAACAGGGGGCCATCAGCCCCAGCATTTT. Its protein is CAATGGHQPQHF.

The chain carries TRBV11-1 and TRBJ1-6; no reliable D call. This CDR3 has 16 residues. Germline assignment: CDR1 SGHAT and CDR2 FQDESV (reference sequence). Trimming cost V 3 bases and J 7 bases, with 16 bases left between them. This chain's CDR3 is CASSFPGVSLNSPLHF. The CDR3, as DNA: TGTGCCAGCAGCTTTCCGGGAGTCTCGTTAAATTCACCCCTCCACTTT.

This chain joins TRBV3-1 (or the pseudogene TRBV3-2) and TRBJ1-6, with 8 bases identical to TRBD1. V shed 4 bases and J 7 bases; nucleotides not matched to a gene: 6. The CDR3 consists of 15 residues. Germline V CDR1 and CDR2: LGHDT, YNNKEL (reference sequence). The CDR3 DNA reads as TGTGCCAGCAGCCCTGGACAGGGAAGGAATTCACCCCTCCACTTT. This codes for CASSPGQGRNSPLHF.

This chain links TRBV9 with TRBJ2-3; D uncertain. Per germline, CDR1 SGDLS and CDR2 YYNGEE. With 2 bases removed from V and 3 bases from J, the gap between germline ends came to 13 bases. The CDR3 totals 15 residues. This CDR3 is CASSVALVRTDTQYF. CDR3 DNA sequence: TGTGCCAGCAGCGTGGCCTTGGTGAGGACAGATACGCAGTATTTT.

This sequence joins TRBV29-1 and TRBJ1-4; 8 nucleotides align to TRBD1. Germline-derived CDR1 and CDR2 are SQVTM and ANQGSEA. This CDR3 spans 15 amino acids. The V and J ends lost 3 bases and 5 bases, in that order; junction bases with no gene match: 8. CDR3 protein: CSVDYSGTGNEKLFF. DNA of the CDR3: TGCAGCGTTGATTACTCCGGGACAGGAAATGAAAAACTGTTTTTT.

This chain joins TRBV10-2 and TRBJ2-5; 10 nucleotides match TRBD2. The V segment lost 10 bases and the J segment 2 bases; nucleotides outside the gene matches: 10. CDR3 length: 15 residues. The germline gives CDR1 WSHSY, CDR2 SAAADI. Here the CDR3 DNA reads TGCGCCACAAGGAGCGGGGGGGGGTTGCAAGAGACCCAGTACTTC. Translated: CATRSGGGLQETQYF.

The V and J genes are TRBV2 and TRBJ2-6, with TRBD1 matching over 10 bases. Germline lookup yields CDR1 SNHLY and CDR2 FYNNEI. V gave up 4 bases and J gave up 2 bases; unmatched junction bases: 2. This CDR3 has 16 residues. The CDR3 loop is CASSGGTGAGANVLTF. In DNA, the CDR3 is TGTGCCAGCAGTGGGGGGACAGGGGCTGGGGCCAACGTCCTGACTTTC.

Worth noting for this clone: This specimen includes other DNA sequences encoding the same CDR3. The chain has TRBV3-1 (or the pseudogene TRBV3-2) and TRBJ2-5; 8 bases agree with TRBD1. V shed 4 bases, J shed 2 bases, and the junction held 3 bases outside the gene matches. The CDR3 spans 14 residues. Germline CDR1 LGHDT, CDR2 YNNKEL (reference sequence). The DNA of the CDR3 is TGTGCCAGCAGCCCACGGACAGGGCAAGAGACCCAGTACTTC. Amino acids: CASSPRTGQETQYF.

The rearrangement links TRBV6-6 to TRBJ1-5; no clear D gene. The CDR3 has 13 residues. Trimming took 8 bases from V and 2 from J, leaving 10 bases between them. Germline values: CDR1 MNHNY, CDR2 SVGAGI (reference sequence). CDR3 DNA sequence: TGTGCCAGCCTAGGCCGGGGCAATCAGCCCCAGCATTTT. Residues: CASLGRGNQPQHF.

This rearrangement joins TRBV18 to TRBJ2-1, with D perhaps TRBD2 (5 bases). The ends were cut back, 3 bases at V and 8 bases at J, with 17 bases in the middle. From germline, CDR1 is KGHSH and CDR2 LQKENI. This CDR3 spans 15 amino acids. CDR3 nucleotides: TGTGCCAGCTCACCTTCCGGGATAGGGCGAGATGAGCAGTTCTTC. As protein: CASSPSGIGRDEQFF.

This sequence joins TRBV9 and TRBJ2-7; tentative D call: TRBD2 (5 bases). This CDR3 is built from 13 residues. The V end lost 3 bases, the J end lost 0 bases, and 7 bases lay between the germline ends. Germline V CDR1 and CDR2: SGDLS, YYNGEE. The CDR3 is CASSAGNSYEQYF. DNA of the CDR3: TGTGCCAGCAGCGCCGGGAACTCCTACGAGCAGTACTTC.

The chain has TRBV19 and TRBJ1-5, with D tentatively TRBD1 (6 bases). CDR1 is LNHDA, CDR2 SQIVND, per germline (reference sequence). This CDR3 spans 14 amino acids. Between the trimmed V and J ends, which lost 4 bases and 4 bases, there was a span of 11 bases. In DNA form, the CDR3 reads TGTGCCAGTAGTACGCCAGGGGTTAATCAGCCCCAGCATTTT. Protein product: CASSTPGVNQPQHF.